This TCR beta chain was identified during a study of shared clonotypes between healthy human individuals. Between the trimmed V and J ends, which lost 7 bases and 1 base, there was a span of 14 bases. Germline V gene sequence: CDR1 SNHLY, CDR2 FYNNEI. This CDR3 region has 14 residues. Profiled with immunoSEQ multiplex PCR; TCRdb holds only in-frame clones, not every one. Among approximately 2.5 million clones listed, around 90% were seen once. The chain joins TRBV2 to TRBJ2-7; possible D gene TRBD1, 5 bases. Sequenced: naive CD4+ T cells sorted from blood. The subset here: CD45RA+ positively selected. The source is a man aged 18-30 years in good health. The CDR3 reads CASTLGAISYEQYF. The CDR3 DNA reads as TGTGCCAGCACCCTAGGGGCCATTTCCTACGAGCAGTACTTC.